The sequence of this T cell receptor beta chain was determined in a study of CD8+ T cells in alopecia areata. As for the study in general: Each of the treated patients was given oral tofacitinib, 5 to 10 mg twice daily, for moderate-to-severe alopecia areata. Tofacitinib therapy took 6 to 18 months; 6 months off drug came after. Study-wide results and caveats: Persistence of many expanded lesional clones was seen in scalp and blood during tofacitinib.

Treatment specified: oral pan-JAK inhibitor, 5-10 mg twice daily. Remarks on this clone: No antigen is known for it.

RNA extraction was followed by reverse transcription into cDNA, which acted as the sequencing template. Here immunoSEQ multiplex PCR was the method, and the copy in TCRdb shows in-frame clones only, minus some. This table has 150,000 to 200,000 clones, approximately 57% appearing once. Here the sequenced sample was CD4+ T cells sorted from blood, taken at week 24, from a patient treated with tofacitinib. This sequence was found in a human donor with alopecia areata.

The CDR3 loop is CSASSGGTGNTIYF. DNA for the CDR3: TGCAGCGCCAGTTCAGGGGGAACTGGAAACACCATATATTTT. The chain combines TRBV29-1 with TRBJ1-3; TRBD1 matches 7 bases. The ends lost 7 bases at V and 2 bases at J; junction bases unmatched: 8. Germline lookup yields CDR1 SQVTM and CDR2 ANQGSEA. The CDR3 runs to 14 residues.